The 26 T cell receptor beta chains listed next were all sequenced from one sample in a study of early T cells in non-severe SARS-CoV-2 infection. MiXCR was run by TCRdb on the 5' RACE reads, yielding one entry per CDR3 protein. The sample has 30,000 to 40,000 distinct CDR3 sequences, approximately 5.2% seen once. The material sequenced was whole blood. Receptors were obtained from an adult who was a healthcare worker with PCR-confirmed SARS-CoV-2 infection or an uninfected control (not recorded which).

The sample holds many counts of this clonotype. The CDR3 here is CSARDFLGSGELFF. The CDR3 nucleotides are TGCAGTGCTAGAGATTTCCTAGGTTCCGGGGAGCTGTTTTTT. The chain couples TRBV20-1 to TRBJ2-2; no clear D. The CDR3 runs to 14 residues. The V and J ends lost 0 bases and 6 bases respectively, with 11 bases between them. Germline-derived CDR1 and CDR2 are DFQATT and SNEGSKA (reference sequence).

This clonotype was detected ten times or more. The chain recombines TRBV27 with TRBJ1-2, with D possibly TRBD1 on 6 matching bases. Trimming removed 6 bases at V and 4 bases at J, with 12 bases between. The CDR3 sequence is 13 residues long. The germline CDR1 and CDR2 sequences are MNHEY and SMNVEV (reference sequence). This chain's CDR3 is CASSRQVAYGYTF. As DNA, the CDR3 is TGTGCCAGCAGCCGACAGGTGGCCTATGGCTACACCTTC.

The rearrangement uses TRBV25-1 and TRBJ2-3; D ambiguous. The length of the CDR3 is 11 residues. The V gene's germline CDR1 is MGHDK and CDR2 SYGVNS. Trimming cost V 7 bases and J 5 bases, with 7 bases left between them. The CDR3 sequence is CASTFGDTQYF. The CDR3 nucleotides are TGTGCCAGCACCTTCGGAGATACGCAGTATTTT.

V gene TRBV27 combines with J gene TRBJ2-5, with 8 nucleotides matching TRBD1. The CDR3 runs 17 residues. Germline assignment: CDR1 MNHEY and CDR2 SMNVEV (reference sequence). The junction had 18 bases not matched to a gene; V was cut back by 7 bases and J by 5 bases. In nucleotides, the CDR3 is TGTGCCAGCACAAAACTGGCTCCACAGGGGGTTCGGGAGACCCAGTACTTC. This translates into CASTKLAPQGVRETQYF.

There are many counts of this clonotype. The CDR3 sequence is CASSFRNTGELFF. The CDR3 region has the DNA TGTGCCAGCAGTTTCAGGAACACCGGGGAGCTGTTTTTT. The rearrangement joins TRBV12-3 or TRBV12-4 to TRBJ2-2; no reliable D call. The CDR3 is 13 residues long. Trimming took off 3 bases at V and 1 base at J, with 3 bases between the two ends.

This clonotype appeared many times. The chain has TRBV28 and TRBJ2-2, with D uncertain. The CDR3 extends over 14 amino acids. The germline V gene has CDR1 MDHEN and CDR2 SYDVKM. V was cut by 4 bases and J by 2 bases, with 8 bases left in between. CDR3 coding DNA: TGTGCCAGCAGTTGGTCCCCTAACACCGGGGAGCTGTTTTTT. This sequence encodes CASSWSPNTGELFF.

Worth noting for this clonotype: Compared with germline, one end of the junction differs, possibly owing to a read error. The rearrangement uses TRBV10-2 and TRBJ2-5; D remains unclear. This CDR3 has 12 amino acids. CDR1 and CDR2 from the germline V gene are WSHSY and SAAADI. Here the CDR3 reads CVSATGSETQYF. CDR3 sequence (DNA): TGCGTCAGCGCCACTGGTTCTGAGACCCAGTACTTC.

On this clonotype: An end of the junction differs from the germline gene, which may be a read error. The V gene is TRBV2, the J gene TRBJ2-1; maybe TRBD2 (5 bases). The CDR3 covers 16 residues. Germline CDR1 is SNHLY and CDR2 is FYNNEI. The CDR3 nucleotides are TGTGCCAGCAGCCTTCCCCCGCGTTCCGGGAACAATGAGCAGTTCTGG. This sequence encodes CASSLPPRSGNNEQFW. The full variable domain, with the rest looked up from reference TRBV2 and TRBJ2-1, is EPEVTQTPSHQVTQMGQEVILRCVPISNHLYFYWYRQILGQKVEFLVSFYNNEISEKSEIFDDQFSVERPDGSNFTLKIRSTKLEDSAMYFCASSLPPRSGNNEQFWGPGTRLTVL.

This clonotype was seen only a few times. The chain's CDR3 is CASNPLGTNYGYTF. The CDR3 DNA follows: TGTGCCAGCAACCCCCTCGGGACTAACTATGGCTACACCTTC. The rearrangement links TRBV12-3 or TRBV12-4 to TRBJ1-2; unclear D gene. Trimming took off 7 bases at V and 0 bases at J, with 12 bases between the two ends. The CDR3 runs to 14 residues.

This clonotype was found many times. The chain couples TRBV2 to TRBJ1-2; D remains unclear. The CDR3 is 15 residues long. Germline V gene lookup returns CDR1 SNHLY and CDR2 FYNNEI. With 7 bases removed from V and 0 bases from J, the gap between germline ends came to 15 bases. CDR3 bases: TGTGCCAGCACGGAGGGCGGCGTCTCTAACTATGGCTACACCTTC. It encodes CASTEGGVSNYGYTF.

This clonotype is labeled as medium-sized. This chain links TRBV20-1 with TRBJ2-1; D perhaps matches TRBD2 (6 bases). V was trimmed by 0 bases and J by 6 bases, leaving 9 bases between them. The CDR3 length is 13 residues. Germline V gene data show CDR1 as DFQATT and CDR2 as SNEGSKA (reference sequence). The CDR3 DNA is TGCAGTGCTAGAGATACTAGCTCCAATGAGCAGTTCTTC. This encodes CSARDTSSNEQFF.

This clonotype showed up many times. The chain uses TRBV7-7 and TRBJ2-1; D remains unclear. Germline CDR1 and CDR2: SSHAT and FNYEAQ (reference sequence). The CDR3 has 15 amino acids. V lost 3 bases and J 0 bases, leaving 9 bases between the germline ends. CDR3 amino acids: CASSFRASSYNEQFF. The CDR3 DNA sequence: TGTGCCAGCAGCTTCCGCGCTAGCTCCTACAATGAGCAGTTCTTC. The variable domain in full, completed from reference TRBV7-7 and TRBJ2-1, reads GAGVSQSPRYKVTKRGQDVTLRCDPISSHATLYWYQQALGQGPEFLTYFNYEAQPDKSGLPSDRFSAERPEGSISTLTIQRTEQRDSAMYRCASSFRASSYNEQFFGPGTRLTVL.

In its sample, this clonotype was seen a few times. This rearrangement joins TRBV5-1 to TRBJ2-2; D is undetermined. The V end lost 4 bases, the J end lost 1 base, and 5 bases lay between the germline ends. Germline V CDR1 and CDR2: SGHRS, YFSETQ. The CDR3 is 13 residues long. The CDR3, as DNA: TGCGCCAGCAGCCTTAGGAACACCGGGGAGCTGTTTTTT. Translation gives CASSLRNTGELFF.

The CDR3: CSAKARVSRSPLHF. The CDR3 DNA sequence: TGCAGTGCTAAGGCCCGTGTTAGCCGGTCACCCCTCCACTTT. This chain joins TRBV20-1 and TRBJ1-6; D is unresolved. CDR3 size: 14 residues. Trimming removed 4 bases at V and 10 bases at J, with 17 bases between. CDR1 and CDR2 (germline): DFQATT, SNEGSKA (reference sequence).

This clonotype was seen at least ten times. This rearrangement joins TRBV20-1 to TRBJ2-1; 13 nucleotides align to TRBD2. The germline CDR1 and CDR2 sequences are DFQATT and SNEGSKA (reference sequence). V trimming: 5 bases; J trimming: 1 base; junction bases outside the gene matches: 8. The CDR3 loop spans 17 amino acids. The CDR3 DNA follows: TGCAGTGCTCCCGCGGGACTAGCGGGAAAATCCTACAATGAGCAGTTCTTC. Translating gives CSAPAGLAGKSYNEQFF.

This clonotype was observed at least ten times. The rearrangement links TRBV14 to TRBJ1-2; 7 bases line up with TRBD1. V dropped 4 bases and J dropped 5; count of bases not matched to a gene: 4. The germline V gene has CDR1 SGHDN and CDR2 FVKESK. There are 13 residues in the CDR3. The CDR3 reads CASSPGTVYGYTF. The CDR3 DNA follows: TGTGCCAGCAGCCCGGGGACAGTTTATGGCTACACCTTC.

This clonotype was detected ten times or more. This chain uses TRBV20-1 with TRBJ2-1, with TRBD2 as a possible D gene (5 bases). The CDR3 loop spans 16 amino acids. CDR1 and CDR2 (germline): DFQATT, SNEGSKA (reference sequence). V was clipped by 0 bases and J by 5 bases, with 17 bases between them. The CDR3 bases are TGCAGTGCTAGAGATACAAAGACGGGAACCGACAATGAGCAGTTCTTC. Protein sequence: CSARDTKTGTDNEQFF.

This clonotype was detected many times. The chain employs TRBV18 and TRBJ1-2, with D unclear. This CDR3 region has 14 residues. Per germline, CDR1 KGHSH and CDR2 LQKENI. V lost 0 bases and J lost 8, with 13 bases in between. The CDR3 DNA sequence: TGTGCCAGCTCACCACCGCATGAGCCCAGGGGCTACACCTTC. Protein sequence: CASSPPHEPRGYTF.

J is TRBJ2-1 and V is TRBV5-6; perhaps TRBD2 as D (6 bases). Germline lookup yields CDR1 SGHDT and CDR2 YYEEEE. The V end lost 4 bases, the J end lost 6 bases, and 14 bases lay between the germline ends. The CDR3 has 14 residues. CDR3 coding DNA: TGTGCCAGCAGCGGGGGGTCCGGGATCAATGAGCAGTTCTTC. This translates into CASSGGSGINEQFF.

This clonotype came up many times. The chain couples TRBV11-2 to TRBJ2-4; possibly TRBD2 for D (7 bases). Between the trimmed V and J ends, which lost 3 bases and 7 bases, there was a span of 10 bases. The germline CDR1 and CDR2 sequences are SGHAT and FQNNGV. This CDR3 spans 13 amino acids. The CDR3 sequence: CASSFRGANIQYF. Written as DNA, the CDR3 is TGTGCCAGCAGCTTCCGGGGGGCGAACATTCAGTACTTC. Full variable domain (missing parts from reference TRBV11-2 and TRBJ2-4): EAGVAQSPRYKIIEKRQSVAFWCNPISGHATLYWYQQILGQGPKLLIQFQNNGVVDDSQLPKDRFSAERLKGVDSTLKIQPAKLEDSAVYLCASSFRGANIQYFGAGTRLSVL.

This clonotype was picked up many times. The V gene is TRBV6-6, the J gene TRBJ1-1, with 9 bases lining up with TRBD1. This CDR3 comprises 16 residues. Germline assignment: CDR1 MNHNY and CDR2 SVGAGI (reference sequence). The V gene end was trimmed by 6 bases and the J gene end by 4 bases; junction bases not matched to a gene: 12. The CDR3 reads CASRPGTGTIGTEAFF. The CDR3 DNA is TGTGCCAGCAGACCCGGGACAGGGACGATAGGCACTGAAGCTTTCTTT.

This clonotype was recorded many times. This chain joins TRBV19 and TRBJ2-1; 8 bases fit TRBD1. V was pared by 5 bases and J by 6 bases, with 15 bases of the junction left unmatched. This CDR3 spans 17 amino acids. CDR1 is LNHDA, CDR2 SQIVND, per germline (reference sequence). The CDR3 DNA is TGTGCCAGTAGTCTACCCAGGGGGACAGGATCTGCCAATGAGCAGTTCTTC. Translated, it gives CASSLPRGTGSANEQFF.

This clonotype was picked up many times. This sequence joins TRBV9 and TRBJ2-7; the D call may be TRBD1 or TRBD2 (5 bases each). Trimming took 5 bases from V and 0 from J, leaving 12 bases between them. The CDR3 has 14 residues. Germline V gene sequence: CDR1 SGDLS, CDR2 YYNGEE. In nucleotides, the CDR3 is TGTGCCAGCAGGTCGGGACGGTTCTCCTACGAGCAGTACTTC. It yields the protein CASRSGRFSYEQYF.

By sample fraction, this clonotype is medium-sized. J is TRBJ2-5 and V is TRBV29-1; the match to TRBD2 covers 9 bases. The CDR3 extends over 13 amino acids. The germline V gene encodes CDR1 SQVTM and CDR2 ANQGSEA. V trimming: 8 bases; J trimming: 4 bases; junction bases outside the gene matches: 8. CDR3 sequence (DNA): TGCAGCTGGGGTAGCGGGAGCCGAGAGACCCAGTACTTC. It codes for CSWGSGSRETQYF.

This clonotype was counted ten times or more. The chain has TRBV12-3 or TRBV12-4 and TRBJ1-3; D is unclear. CDR3 length: 16 amino acids. The V end lost 1 base, the J end lost 0 bases, and 10 bases lay between the germline ends. Here the CDR3 reads CASSLGGLNSGNTIYF. DNA of the CDR3: TGTGCCAGCAGTTTAGGGGGTCTAAACTCTGGAAACACCATATATTTT.

This clonotype was seen more than once but under ten times. The V call is TRBV20-1, the J call TRBJ2-2; 7 nucleotides agree with TRBD2. The germline V gene has CDR1 DFQATT and CDR2 SNEGSKA (reference sequence). The V and J ends lost 0 bases and 6 bases, in that order; junction bases with no gene match: 7. The CDR3 totals 15 residues. The CDR3 DNA follows: TGCAGTGCTAGAGATCGGGCGGGAGTTGCCGGGGAGCTGTTTTTT. Amino acid sequence: CSARDRAGVAGELFF.